Each of the 27 T cell receptor beta chains below was sequenced from the same sample in a study of T-cell reconstitution after alpha-beta-depleted transplantation in children. Unique molecular identifiers tagged the TCRbeta library. MiXCR was run by TCRdb on the PCR reads, yielding one entry per CDR3 protein. The sample shows 200,000 to 250,000 distinct CDR3 sequences, around 9.5% of them seen only once. Here the sequenced sample was PBMCs from the stem cell graft donor, taken from the stem cell graft. The receptors stem from a human donor who donated a stem cell graft to a child with acute lymphoblastic leukemia.

This chain uses TRBV6-1 with TRBJ1-2; the D gene is possibly TRBD1 (5 bases). CDR3 length equals 14 residues. From germline, CDR1 is MNHNS and CDR2 SASEGT. The V gene lost 1 base and the J gene lost 8 bases, with 14 bases spanning the gap. This CDR3 is CASSEEWGRGGYTF. CDR3 nucleotides: TGTGCCAGCAGTGAAGAATGGGGTAGGGGCGGCTACACCTTC.

The chain is built from TRBV5-6 and TRBJ2-7; 12 bases agree with TRBD1. In germline, CDR1 is SGHDT, CDR2 YYEEEE. This CDR3 is built from 17 residues. Trimming cost V 4 bases and J 4 bases; bases outside gene matches: 12. The CDR3 region is CASSHGTGGSVGYEQYF. The CDR3 DNA follows: TGTGCCAGCAGCCACGGGACAGGGGGCTCGGTCGGTTACGAGCAGTACTTC. Looking up the rest from reference TRBV5-6 and TRBJ2-7 gives the full variable domain: DAGVTQSPTHLIKTRGQQVTLRCSPKSGHDTVSWYQQALGQGPQFIFQYYEEEERQRGNFPDRFSGHQFPNYSSELNVNALLLGDSALYLCASSHGTGGSVGYEQYFGPGTRLTVT.

This clonotype was detected ten times or more. The V gene is TRBV12-3 or TRBV12-4, the J gene TRBJ2-7, with 8 nucleotides matching TRBD2. CDR3 length: 12 amino acids. V trimming: 6 bases; J trimming: 6 bases; junction bases outside the gene matches: 4. CDR3 residues: CASRAGVGEQYF. CDR3 in DNA: TGTGCCAGCAGAGCGGGGGTCGGCGAGCAGTACTTC.

The chain employs TRBV25-1 and TRBJ2-1; no clear D gene. CDR3 size: 14 residues. Germline V lookup: CDR1 MGHDK, CDR2 SYGVNS. Between the trimmed V and J ends, which lost 5 bases and 0 bases, there was a span of 8 bases. CDR3 protein: CASSWAYSYNEQFF. In DNA form, the CDR3 reads TGTGCCAGCAGTTGGGCCTACTCCTACAATGAGCAGTTCTTC.

This clonotype has a handful of counts. The J gene is TRBJ2-3, the V gene TRBV7-2, with 9 bases matching TRBD2. This CDR3 has 16 amino acids. The V gene end was trimmed by 2 bases and the J gene end by 3 bases; junction bases not matched to a gene: 6. Germline CDR1 reads SGHTA; CDR2 reads FQGNSA. CDR3 protein: CASSLRQAGGTDTQYF. CDR3 bases: TGTGCCAGCAGCTTAAGGCAAGCGGGGGGTACAGATACGCAGTATTTT.

The J gene is TRBJ2-7, the V gene TRBV7-9; D gene ambiguous. Deletions cut 3 bases from V and 2 bases from J, with 11 bases between. The CDR3 covers 14 residues. CDR1 is SEHNR, CDR2 FQNEAQ, per germline (reference sequence). CDR3 nucleotides: TGTGCCAGCAGCTTTACCGCCTCACCCTACGAGCAGTACTTC. Its translation is CASSFTASPYEQYF.

The sample holds a few counts of this clonotype. The chain couples TRBV11-2 to TRBJ2-7; D unclear. V was pared by 7 bases and J by 1 base, with 11 bases between. CDR1 SGHAT and CDR2 FQNNGV come from the germline V gene. The CDR3 length is 13 residues. The DNA for the CDR3 is TGTGCCAGCACCCGGACGGATTCCTACGAGCAGTACTTC. Amino acid sequence: CASTRTDSYEQYF.

This clonotype showed up just a few times. V and J are TRBV3-1 and TRBJ2-1; D is unresolved. There are 14 residues in the CDR3. Trimming removed 0 bases from V and 9 bases from J, with 12 bases in between. The germline gives CDR1 LGHDT, CDR2 YNNKEL (reference sequence). The CDR3: CASSQDTMQTEQFF. Here the CDR3 DNA reads TGTGCCAGCAGCCAAGATACAATGCAGACTGAGCAGTTCTTC.

This clonotype has just a few counts. V is TRBV5-6 and J is TRBJ1-2; D unresolved. CDR3 length: 17 residues. Per germline, CDR1 SGHDT and CDR2 YYEEEE. The V gene lost 4 bases and the J gene lost 0 bases, with 19 bases spanning the gap. CDR3 protein: CASSLIVVSGSNYGYTF. The CDR3 DNA reads TGTGCCAGCAGCCTGATTGTGGTTTCGGGGTCTAACTATGGCTACACCTTC.

The V call is TRBV27, the J call TRBJ1-2; weak D call: TRBD1 (6 bases). The germline V and J ends were trimmed by 1 base and 6 bases, with 12 bases remaining between them. The CDR3 consists of 14 residues. Germline CDR1 is MNHEY and CDR2 is SMNVEV (reference sequence). DNA for the CDR3: TGTGCCAGCAGTTTATTCCAGGGGCAGGATGGCTACACCTTC. This gives the protein CASSLFQGQDGYTF.

In this sample, this clonotype turned up many times. The rearrangement uses TRBV20-1 and TRBJ2-7; tentative D call: TRBD1 (6 bases). The germline CDR1 and CDR2 sequences are DFQATT and SNEGSKA (reference sequence). V was shortened by 0 bases and J by 3 bases, with 12 bases between the two germline ends. This CDR3 is built from 14 residues. The CDR3 bases are TGCAGTGCTAGAGAAGAATTGACAGGCTACGAGCAGTACTTC. Its translation: CSAREELTGYEQYF.

A few counts support this clonotype. This chain uses TRBV5-6 with TRBJ1-1; maybe TRBD1 (5 bases). Germline V CDR1 and CDR2: SGHDT, YYEEEE. Trimming left V 2 bases short and J 10 bases short, with 15 bases between. The CDR3 covers 13 residues. The CDR3 coding sequence is TGTGCCAGCAGCTTTGGGGCCGGAAGGGGAGCTTTCTTT. This codes for CASSFGAGRGAFF.

The chain carries TRBV19 and TRBJ2-3, with TRBD1 as a possible D gene (5 bases). The germline V and J ends were trimmed by 10 bases and 1 base, with 15 bases remaining between them. This CDR3 comprises 14 residues. Germline V CDR1 and CDR2: LNHDA, SQIVND (reference sequence). The CDR3 DNA reads as TGTGCCACAACAAGGGGCTTCGGCACAGATACGCAGTATTTT. Protein sequence: CATTRGFGTDTQYF.

This clonotype was seen more than once but under ten times. The chain couples TRBV2 to TRBJ2-1; D unresolved. In germline, CDR1 is SNHLY, CDR2 FYNNEI. There are 10 residues in the CDR3. Trimming removed 3 bases at V and 9 bases at J, with 3 bases between. The CDR3 region has the DNA TGTGCCAGCAGTGAGGGTGAGCAGTTCTTC. This encodes CASSEGEQFF.

On this clonotype: This may stem from a read error, because a much larger clone lies one nucleotide away. The J gene is TRBJ2-1, the V gene TRBV6-2 or TRBV6-3; the D is unclear. In germline, CDR1 is MNHEY, CDR2 SVGEGT. Trimming removed 2 bases at V and 4 bases at J, with 3 bases between. The CDR3 consists of 12 residues. DNA for the CDR3: TGTGCCAGCAGTTACAGGTACAATGAGCAGTTCTTC. The encoded protein is CASSYRYNEQFF.

This clonotype has at least ten counts. This chain joins TRBV5-1 and TRBJ1-1; TRBD1 agrees at 7 bases. The CDR3 totals 14 residues. V dropped 4 bases and J dropped 1; count of bases not matched to a gene: 4. The germline CDR1 and CDR2 sequences are SGHRS and YFSETQ. CDR3 loop: CASSPGGSNTEAFF. The CDR3 DNA follows: TGCGCCAGCAGCCCAGGGGGATCGAACACTGAAGCTTTCTTT.

V and J are TRBV20-1 and TRBJ1-4; unclear D gene. CDR3 length: 14 residues. Per the germline V gene, CDR1 is DFQATT and CDR2 is SNEGSKA (reference sequence). Trimming removed 0 bases at V and 9 bases at J, with 14 bases between. DNA of the CDR3: TGCAGTGCTAGAGAGGAGGTCGGGATTCAAAAACTGTTTTTT. The encoded protein is CSAREEVGIQKLFF.

This clonotype was seen many times. The rearrangement uses TRBV20-1 and TRBJ2-1, with 10 bases matching TRBD2. The ends lost 5 bases at V and 7 bases at J; junction bases unmatched: 8. This CDR3 region has 14 residues. Germline lookup yields CDR1 DFQATT and CDR2 SNEGSKA (reference sequence). Here the CDR3 reads CSARRTSGGNEQFF. The CDR3 DNA reads TGCAGTGCTCGCCGGACTAGCGGTGGAAATGAGCAGTTCTTC.

Only a few counts were recorded for this clonotype. The chain couples TRBV20-1 to TRBJ1-2, with TRBD1 as a possible D gene (6 bases). This CDR3 spans 15 amino acids. In germline, CDR1 is DFQATT, CDR2 SNEGSKA (reference sequence). V was trimmed by 0 bases and J by 0 bases, leaving 11 bases between them. This CDR3 is CSARDNREANYGYTF. Here the CDR3 DNA reads TGCAGTGCTAGAGATAACAGGGAGGCTAACTATGGCTACACCTTC.

The CDR3: CASSEVFGNTIYF. CDR3 bases: TGTGCCAGCAGTGAGGTTTTCGGAAACACCATATATTTT. This chain connects TRBV27 to TRBJ1-3; unclear D gene. Per germline, CDR1 MNHEY and CDR2 SMNVEV (reference sequence). The V and J ends lost 5 bases and 4 bases respectively, with 9 bases between them. This CDR3 has 13 residues.

This clonotype was observed at least ten times. The CDR3 DNA reads as TGTGCCAGCAGCTTGGGGTTTAATGAGCAGTTCTTC. Translating gives CASSLGFNEQFF. This chain joins TRBV11-2 and TRBJ2-1, with D unresolved. This CDR3 has 12 residues. V was cut by 3 bases and J by 7 bases, with 7 bases left in between. CDR1 and CDR2 from the germline V gene are SGHAT and FQNNGV. The full variable domain, rest sourced from reference TRBV11-2 and TRBJ2-1, is EAGVAQSPRYKIIEKRQSVAFWCNPISGHATLYWYQQILGQGPKLLIQFQNNGVVDDSQLPKDRFSAERLKGVDSTLKIQPAKLEDSAVYLCASSLGFNEQFFGPGTRLTVL.

This clonotype was counted ten times or more. The V gene is TRBV5-1, the J gene TRBJ2-3; D remains unclear. Trimming removed 1 base at V and 7 bases at J, with 16 bases between. Germline loops: CDR1 SGHRS, CDR2 YFSETQ. The CDR3 has 15 residues. CDR3 loop: CASSLKTARTYTQYF. In DNA, the CDR3 is TGCGCCAGCAGCTTGAAGACCGCGAGGACCTATACGCAGTATTTT.

The V and J genes are TRBV12-3 or TRBV12-4 and TRBJ1-2, with D possibly TRBD1 on 6 matching bases. The V end was cut by 5 bases, the J end by 0 bases, with 10 bases between. This CDR3 comprises 14 residues. The CDR3 nucleotides are TGTGCCAGCAGTGCGGGACACACTAACTATGGCTACACCTTC. Protein sequence: CASSAGHTNYGYTF.

This clonotype was found many times. This chain joins TRBV29-1 and TRBJ2-7; TRBD2 might be the D (5 bases). Trimming took 4 bases from V and 2 from J, leaving 12 bases between them. This CDR3 is 13 amino acids long. CDR1 is SQVTM and CDR2 is ANQGSEA in the germline V gene. CDR3 nucleotides: TGCAGCGTTGGGAGGAGTCCAACCTACGAGCAGTACTTC. Its translation is CSVGRSPTYEQYF.

Written as DNA, the CDR3 is TGCAGTGCTTACCGACTACAATCCCAAGAGACCCAGTACTTC. Protein sequence: CSAYRLQSQETQYF. The chain employs TRBV20-1 and TRBJ2-5, with D tentatively TRBD2 (5 bases). The CDR3 loop spans 14 amino acids. V lost 5 bases to trimming and J lost 1 base, with 14 bases between them. Germline V gives CDR1 DFQATT, CDR2 SNEGSKA (reference sequence).

This clonotype has more than one count but fewer than ten. The chain joins TRBV5-1 to TRBJ2-5; 8 nucleotides agree with TRBD1. The trim removed 6 bases at V and 3 bases at J, leaving 4 bases unmatched. From germline, CDR1 is SGHRS and CDR2 YFSETQ. This CDR3 region has 13 residues. CDR3 coding DNA: TGCGCCAGCAAAACGACAGGGGAAGAGACCCAGTACTTC. Amino acids: CASKTTGEETQYF.

The table lists this clonotype with many counts. DNA for the CDR3: TGTGCCAGCAGCCGCCGTCGAACTTACACCGGGGAGCTGTTTTTT. It translates to CASSRRRTYTGELFF. The chain employs TRBV5-6 and TRBJ2-2; no definite D call. Germline CDR1 reads SGHDT; CDR2 reads YYEEEE. CDR3 length equals 15 residues. V dropped 4 bases and J dropped 3 bases, with 13 bases sitting between them.